This T cell receptor beta chain was sequenced in a study of shared clonotypes between healthy human individuals. Repertoires were generated with immunoSEQ multiplex PCR, while TCRdb's copy carries only in-frame clones and drops some. The data hold some 2,100,000 clones, with about 92% observed a single time. This CDR3 has 16 amino acids. Germline V gene data show CDR1 as SGHRS and CDR2 as YFSETQ. Trimming removed 4 bases at V and 4 bases at J, with 21 bases between. Cells designated naive CD8 were CD45RO-negative and were positively selected for CCR7, with terminally differentiated effector memory CD45RA+ cells excluded.

Sequenced: naive CD8+ T cells from PBMCs. The clonotype was recovered from a man aged 18 to 30 in good health. Some clones in this sample may be carry-over from other donors' samples. The chain has TRBV5-1 and TRBJ2-7, with D maybe TRBD2 (5 bases). The CDR3 nucleotides read TGCGCCAGCAGCACCGGCGGGTGGCCCCCGAAATACGAGCAGTACTTC. This sequence encodes CASSTGGWPPKYEQYF. Complete variable domain (other parts from reference TRBV5-1 and TRBJ2-7): KAGVTQTPRYLIKTRGQQVTLSCSPISGHRSVSWYQQTPGQGLQFLFEYFSETQRNKGNFPGRFSGRQFSNSRSEMNVSTLELGDSALYLCASSTGGWPPKYEQYFGPGTRLTVT.